This paragraph covers one TCR beta chain sequence. The antigen is not known. The data are from a study of shared clonotypes between healthy human individuals. Study results and limitations: When naive CD4 clonotypes were compared across a handful of donors, about 4.8% were shared.

The CDR3 is 15 residues long. Trimming took off 0 bases at V and 4 bases at J, with 11 bases between the two ends. CDR1 is SGHRS, CDR2 YFSETQ, per germline. Clones were sequenced by immunoSEQ multiplex PCR, and TCRdb holds only the in-frame ones, with some missing. The repertoire holds almost 750,000 clones, with 55% to 80% as singletons. The source of this sequence is a woman aged 25 to 39 in good health. The specimen sequenced was memory CD4+ T cells sorted from blood. The subset denotes: CD45RA-negative fraction. This chain links TRBV5-1 with TRBJ1-3; the D gene is possibly TRBD1 (5 bases). The CDR3 loop reads CASSLDQGTGNTIYF. As DNA, the CDR3 is TGCGCCAGCAGCTTGGACCAGGGTACCGGAAACACCATATATTTT.